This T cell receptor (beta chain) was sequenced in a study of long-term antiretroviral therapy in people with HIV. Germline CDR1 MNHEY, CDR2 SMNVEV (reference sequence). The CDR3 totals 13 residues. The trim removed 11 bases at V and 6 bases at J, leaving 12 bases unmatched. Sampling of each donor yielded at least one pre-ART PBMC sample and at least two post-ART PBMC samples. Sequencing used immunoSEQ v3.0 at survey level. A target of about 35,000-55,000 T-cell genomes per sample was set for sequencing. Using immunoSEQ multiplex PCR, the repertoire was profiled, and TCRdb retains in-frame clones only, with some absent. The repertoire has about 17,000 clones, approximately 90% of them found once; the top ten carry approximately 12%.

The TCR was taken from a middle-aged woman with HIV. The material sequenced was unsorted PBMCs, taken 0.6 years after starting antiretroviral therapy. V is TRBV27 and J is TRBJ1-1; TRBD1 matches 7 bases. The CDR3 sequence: CAVLTGRMSEAFF. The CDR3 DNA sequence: TGTGCCGTACTGACAGGGAGGATGTCTGAAGCTTTCTTT.